The 16 T cell receptor beta chains presented below share a single source sample, sequenced in a study of OX40 agonist ivuxolimab in advanced cancers. Only in-frame clones appear in the TCRdb table, and some are missing; sequencing was by immunoSEQ multiplex PCR. The profile shows about 64,000 clones, around 84% of them singletons. The sample here was CD4+ or CD8+ T cells sorted from blood, taken in a trial of the OX40 agonist ivuxolimab. These receptors were taken from an adult with an advanced solid tumor such as melanoma, head and neck, liver or kidney cancer.

This chain uses TRBV7-9 with TRBJ1-2; the D is unclear. Trimming removed 3 bases at V and 8 bases at J, with 10 bases between. The CDR3 totals 12 residues. Germline loops: CDR1 SEHNR, CDR2 FQNEAQ (reference sequence). The CDR3 DNA reads TGTGCCAGCAGCTTTGATAGGGAAGGCTACACCTTC. Translating it yields CASSFDREGYTF.

The V gene is TRBV30, the J gene TRBJ1-3, with a tentative D call TRBD1 (6 bases). Looked up from germline, CDR1 is GTSNPN and CDR2 is SVGIG (reference sequence). The CDR3 is made up of 12 amino acids. With 7 bases removed from V and 1 base from J, the gap between germline ends came to 8 bases. CDR3: CAFRGSGNTIYF. Here the CDR3 DNA reads TGTGCCTTCAGGGGTTCTGGAAACACCATATATTTT.

The rearrangement links TRBV18 to TRBJ1-2; possibly TRBD1 for D (5 bases). Germline V gene lookup returns CDR1 KGHSH and CDR2 LQKENI. The CDR3 sequence is 14 residues long. The V end lost 0 bases, the J end lost 6 bases, and 11 bases lay between the germline ends. The CDR3 region has the DNA TGTGCCAGCTCACCACCGCCGCAGGGTGATGGCTACACCTTC. Amino acids: CASSPPPQGDGYTF.

V gene TRBV4-1 combines with J gene TRBJ1-1; D call uncertain. CDR1 and CDR2 (germline): MGHRA, YSYEKL. CDR3 length: 14 amino acids. With 1 base removed from V and 1 base from J, the gap between germline ends came to 7 bases. In DNA, the CDR3 is TGCGCCAGCAGCCAAGGGACGGCGAACACTGAAGCTTTCTTT. Residues: CASSQGTANTEAFF.

The chain uses TRBV9 and TRBJ2-4, with D possibly matching TRBD2 (5 bases). CDR3 length: 16 amino acids. CDR1 SGDLS and CDR2 YYNGEE come from the germline V gene. Trimming took off 4 bases at V and 0 bases at J, with 14 bases between the two ends. CDR3 DNA sequence: TGTGCCAGCAGCATAAGGACTTTTATAGCCAAAAACATTCAGTACTTC. As protein: CASSIRTFIAKNIQYF.

The chain couples TRBV4-1 to TRBJ2-5; TRBD2 aligns across 15 bases. Germline lookup yields CDR1 MGHRA and CDR2 YSYEKL. The ends lost 4 bases at V and 5 bases at J; junction bases unmatched: 8. The CDR3 has 17 amino acids. The CDR3 DNA follows: TGCGCCAGCAGCCTCGGCGGAGGACTAGCGGGGGGGGAGACCCAGTACTTC. As protein: CASSLGGGLAGGETQYF.

The chain's CDR3 is CASSDPGRSYNEQFF. In nucleotides, the CDR3 is TGTGCCAGCAGTGATCCGGGACGGTCCTACAATGAGCAGTTCTTC. The V call is TRBV25-1, the J call TRBJ2-1; D tentatively reads TRBD1 or TRBD2 (5 bases each). The CDR3 contains 15 residues. The ends were cut back, 3 bases at V and 1 base at J, with 10 bases in the middle. Germline CDR1 MGHDK, CDR2 SYGVNS. Full variable domain (outside the CDR3, taken from reference TRBV25-1 and TRBJ2-1): EADIYQTPRYLVIGTGKKITLECSQTMGHDKMYWYQQDPGMELHLIHYSYGVNSTEKGDLSSESTVSRIRTEHFPLTLESARPSHTSQYLCASSDPGRSYNEQFFGPGTRLTVL.

The chain uses TRBV30 and TRBJ1-3; D is uncertain. CDR1 is GTSNPN, CDR2 SVGIG, per germline (reference sequence). Trimming shortened V by 2 bases and J by 1 base, and 15 bases separated the two germline ends. The CDR3 is made up of 16 amino acids. The CDR3 coding sequence is TGTGCCTGGAGTTACCCCCTAGGGATTTCTGGAAACACCATATATTTT. Its protein is CAWSYPLGISGNTIYF. The entire variable domain, with the rest obtained from reference TRBV30 and TRBJ1-3, is as follows: SQTIHQWPATLVQPVGSPLSLECTVEGTSNPNLYWYRQAAGRGLQLLFYSVGIGQISSEVPQNLSASRPQDRQFILSSKKLLLSDSGFYLCAWSYPLGISGNTIYFGEGSWLTVV.

This clone was observed a single time. This sequence joins TRBV14 and TRBJ2-4; D is uncertain. V dropped 1 base and J dropped 0 bases, with 4 bases sitting between them. The CDR3 has 14 residues. Germline V gene lookup returns CDR1 SGHDN and CDR2 FVKESK. The CDR3 bases are TGTGCCAGCAGCCAAGGTCTAGCCAAAAACATTCAGTACTTC. This sequence encodes CASSQGLAKNIQYF.

This clone has just a few counts. The J gene is TRBJ2-5, the V gene TRBV7-8, with no clear D. V was trimmed by 5 bases and J by 5 bases, leaving 15 bases between them. Germline loops: CDR1 SGHVS, CDR2 FQNEAQ. The CDR3 consists of 14 residues. CDR3 in DNA: TGTGCCAGCAGCATAACCGGGCCTGGGGAGACCCAGTACTTC. It specifies CASSITGPGETQYF.

This chain connects TRBV5-1 to TRBJ2-3; the D call may be TRBD1 or TRBD2 (5 bases each). Germline V CDR1 and CDR2: SGHRS, YFSETQ. The CDR3 sequence is 16 residues long. Trimming took 4 bases from V and 3 from J, leaving 18 bases between them. The CDR3 protein is CASSEGPSSGTDTQYF. CDR3 in DNA: TGCGCCAGCAGCGAGGGACCTTCTTCCGGGACAGATACGCAGTATTTT.

The chain employs TRBV2 and TRBJ2-5; 12 nucleotides agree with TRBD1. Germline lookup yields CDR1 SNHLY and CDR2 FYNNEI. J gave up 5 bases and V 4 bases, and 2 bases lay outside the gene matches. The CDR3 sequence is 14 residues long. CDR3 nucleotide sequence: TGTGCCAGCAGTGGGGACAGGGGGCCGGAGACCCAGTACTTC. It translates to CASSGDRGPETQYF. The full variable domain, completed using reference TRBV2 and TRBJ2-5, is EPEVTQTPSHQVTQMGQEVILRCVPISNHLYFYWYRQILGQKVEFLVSFYNNEISEKSEIFDDQFSVERPDGSNFTLKIRSTKLEDSAMYFCASSGDRGPETQYFGPGTRLLVL.

The chain recombines TRBV29-1 with TRBJ1-5; a possible D gene is TRBD1 (6 bases). V dropped 4 bases and J dropped 7 bases, with 14 bases sitting between them. The germline V gene has CDR1 SQVTM and CDR2 ANQGSEA. This CDR3 has 13 residues. The CDR3 bases are TGCAGCGTTGCTGGGGGGCTGCGCCAGCCCCAGCATTTT. It encodes CSVAGGLRQPQHF.

This clone has a single count. The J gene is TRBJ1-2, the V gene TRBV28, with D maybe TRBD1 (6 bases). Germline V gives CDR1 MDHEN, CDR2 SYDVKM. V dropped 4 bases and J dropped 2 bases, with 8 bases sitting between them. The CDR3 is made up of 13 amino acids. CDR3 loop: CASSWGQNYGYTF. In nucleotides, the CDR3 is TGTGCCAGCAGTTGGGGGCAGAACTATGGCTACACCTTC.

The chain recombines TRBV19 with TRBJ2-7, with unresolved D. The ends were cut back, 3 bases at V and 3 bases at J, with 9 bases in the middle. CDR3 size: 13 residues. Per the germline V gene, CDR1 is LNHDA and CDR2 is SQIVND (reference sequence). Written as DNA, the CDR3 is TGTGCCAGTAGTATGGTGGCGTTCTACGAGCAGTACTTC. The encoded protein is CASSMVAFYEQYF.

The V gene is TRBV5-1, the J gene TRBJ1-1; D gene unclear. Looked up from germline, CDR1 is SGHRS and CDR2 is YFSETQ. V was pared by 2 bases and J by 1 base, with 6 bases between. This CDR3 has 13 amino acids. CDR3 region: CASSFGSNTEAFF. The CDR3 region has the DNA TGCGCCAGCAGCTTTGGCTCGAACACTGAAGCTTTCTTT.